The next 17 T cell receptor beta chains were all read from a single sample in a study of cytotoxic CD8 clonotypes in ibrutinib-treated CLL. Data came from immunoSEQ multiplex PCR; TCRdb stores just in-frame clones and leaves some out. Of under 200,000 clones detected, 84% appear once; the ten largest clones hold about 5%. Sequenced material: PBMCs, taken after 24 months of ibrutinib treatment. The receptors were sampled from a human donor with chronic lymphocytic leukemia.

This chain uses TRBV4-3 with TRBJ2-7, with 9 bases lining up with TRBD1. Germline V CDR1 and CDR2: LGHNA, YSLEER. The V segment lost 4 bases and the J segment 6 bases; nucleotides outside the gene matches: 4. This CDR3 has 13 amino acids. In DNA, the CDR3 is TGCGCCAGCAGCCCGGGACAGGGCTTCGAGCAGTACTTC. Translating it yields CASSPGQGFEQYF.

This chain's CDR3 is CASSLGATYNEQFF. The CDR3 DNA is TGTGCCAGCAGCTTGGGGGCCACCTACAATGAGCAGTTCTTC. The chain uses TRBV7-9 and TRBJ2-1; tentatively, D is TRBD1 (6 bases). The V gene lost 3 bases and the J gene lost 2 bases, with 8 bases spanning the gap. CDR1 is SEHNR and CDR2 is FQNEAQ in the germline V gene (reference sequence). CDR3 size: 14 residues.

The gene calls are TRBV29-1 and TRBJ2-2; D is uncertain. This CDR3 is 16 amino acids long. The V gene lost 5 bases and the J gene lost 4 bases, with 20 bases spanning the gap. The germline V gene has CDR1 SQVTM and CDR2 ANQGSEA. The CDR3 reads CSVSFRPKLVTGELFF. The CDR3 DNA follows: TGCAGCGTTTCGTTTCGGCCAAAACTCGTCACCGGGGAGCTGTTTTTT.

This rearrangement joins TRBV9 to TRBJ2-2; the match to TRBD2 covers 7 bases. The CDR3 runs to 18 residues. J was trimmed by 5 bases and V by 4 bases; bases with no gene match: 17. The germline V gene encodes CDR1 SGDLS and CDR2 YYNGEE. The CDR3 DNA reads TGTGCCAGCAGCCCCCGGGGGAGGGCTCTTGGAGGGACCGGGGAGCTGTTTTTT. Its protein product is CASSPRGRALGGTGELFF.

The gene calls are TRBV30 and TRBJ2-3, with 7 positions matching TRBD2. Germline V gene lookup returns CDR1 GTSNPN and CDR2 SVGIG (reference sequence). CDR3 length: 15 residues. V was pared by 4 bases and J by 0 bases, with 7 bases of the junction left unmatched. The CDR3 region has the DNA TGTGCCTGGAATTTCGGGGGGTCTAGCACAGATACGCAGTATTTT. This codes for CAWNFGGSSTDTQYF.

The chain has TRBV5-4 and TRBJ1-1, with 7 bases identical to TRBD1. J gave up 8 bases and V 4 bases, and 8 bases lay outside the gene matches. CDR1 is SGHNT, CDR2 YYREEE, per germline (reference sequence). The CDR3 is 13 residues long. CDR3 loop: CASSPEGAGEAFF. The CDR3 DNA sequence: TGTGCCAGCAGCCCCGAGGGGGCAGGAGAAGCTTTCTTT.

The chain employs TRBV4-1 and TRBJ1-2; 8 nucleotides agree with TRBD1. Germline V gene lookup returns CDR1 MGHRA and CDR2 YSYEKL. V trimming: 1 base; J trimming: 1 base; junction bases outside the gene matches: 5. The CDR3 totals 16 residues. The CDR3 protein is CASSQATGQVNYGYTF. The CDR3 region has the DNA TGCGCCAGCAGCCAAGCGACGGGACAGGTTAACTATGGCTACACCTTC.

J is TRBJ1-1 and V is TRBV7-9; D unclear. V was clipped by 2 bases and J by 2 bases, with 18 bases between them. Germline CDR1 is SEHNR and CDR2 is FQNEAQ (reference sequence). The CDR3 covers 17 residues. Written as DNA, the CDR3 is TGTGCCAGCAGCTTACCAGAGCGGTGCCGGGCAAACACTGAAGCTTTCTTT. Translating it yields CASSLPERCRANTEAFF.

The rearrangement links TRBV11-2 to TRBJ2-3; tentative D call: TRBD2 (5 bases). V was trimmed by 0 bases and J by 4 bases, leaving 14 bases between them. This CDR3 has 16 amino acids. Germline lookup yields CDR1 SGHAT and CDR2 FQNNGV. The CDR3 nucleotides read TGTGCCAGCAGCTTAGATCAACGGGGAGTGGCAGATACGCAGTATTTT. It encodes CASSLDQRGVADTQYF.

Of note for this clone: A read error may account for a junction end that differs from germline. J is TRBJ2-1 and V is TRBV7-7; TRBD2 aligns across 11 bases. Germline V lookup: CDR1 SSHAT, CDR2 FNYEAQ (reference sequence). This CDR3 spans 16 amino acids. CDR3 DNA: TGTGCTAGCAGCCCGAGGACTAGCGGGCTCTACAATGAGCAGTTCTTC. Protein product: CASSPRTSGLYNEQFF.

V usage is TRBV7-9 and J usage is TRBJ1-4; no clear D gene. CDR1 and CDR2 (germline): SEHNR, FQNEAQ (reference sequence). The CDR3 sequence is 14 residues long. Trimming left V 4 bases short and J 0 bases short, with 6 bases between. The CDR3: CASSYVPTNEKLFF. As DNA, the CDR3 is TGTGCCAGCAGCTACGTCCCAACTAATGAAAAACTGTTTTTT.

This sequence joins TRBV6-5 and TRBJ1-2, with D uncertain. Germline CDR1 is MNHEY and CDR2 is SVGAGI. V was pared by 4 bases and J by 2 bases, with 11 bases between. The CDR3 sequence is 14 residues long. The DNA of the CDR3 is TGTGCCAGCAGTTTAGCGCCAGAAAACTATGGCTACACCTTC. It specifies CASSLAPENYGYTF.

The chain has TRBV28 and TRBJ2-7; D gene ambiguous. Trimming took off 8 bases at V and 7 bases at J, with 6 bases between the two ends. Germline-derived CDR1 and CDR2 are MDHEN and SYDVKM. This CDR3 is 9 amino acids long. CDR3 bases: TGTGCCAGCGAGTGGGAGCAGTACTTC. It yields the protein CASEWEQYF.

The chain employs TRBV2 and TRBJ2-3; D gene unclear. V was cut by 6 bases and J by 4 bases, with 17 bases left in between. From germline, CDR1 is SNHLY and CDR2 FYNNEI. The CDR3 extends over 15 amino acids. CDR3: CASRMTIDASDTQYF. CDR3 bases: TGTGCCAGCAGGATGACGATTGATGCATCAGATACGCAGTATTTT.

The chain links TRBV4-1 to TRBJ1-1; 8 nucleotides match TRBD1. The CDR3 contains 15 residues. With V trimmed by 2 bases and J by 1 base, 3 bases remained unmatched. The germline V gene encodes CDR1 MGHRA and CDR2 YSYEKL. CDR3 bases: TGCGCCAGCAGCCAACACGGGACAGGGAACACTGAAGCTTTCTTT. Translated: CASSQHGTGNTEAFF.

V and J are TRBV2 and TRBJ2-3; no clear D. The CDR3 extends over 13 amino acids. V dropped 5 bases and J dropped 4 bases, with 10 bases sitting between them. Germline V CDR1 and CDR2: SNHLY, FYNNEI. This CDR3 reads CASSLGEADTQYF. The CDR3, as DNA: TGTGCCAGCAGTCTGGGTGAGGCAGATACGCAGTATTTT. Looking up the rest from reference TRBV2 and TRBJ2-3 gives the full variable domain: EPEVTQTPSHQVTQMGQEVILRCVPISNHLYFYWYRQILGQKVEFLVSFYNNEISEKSEIFDDQFSVERPDGSNFTLKIRSTKLEDSAMYFCASSLGEADTQYFGPGTRLTVL.

The chain joins TRBV4-3 to TRBJ2-3; 9 positions match TRBD2. Per germline, CDR1 LGHNA and CDR2 YSLEER. This CDR3 region has 17 residues. The V gene end was trimmed by 1 base and the J gene end by 2 bases; junction bases not matched to a gene: 7. The CDR3 spells CASSQGPLAGYTDTQYF. The CDR3 DNA reads TGCGCCAGCAGCCAAGGACCTCTAGCGGGATACACAGATACGCAGTATTTT.